This T cell receptor beta chain derives from a study of spatial heterogeneity in lung cancer (dated by TCRdb to the late 2010s). The study in broad terms: Beta-chain transcripts were consistently detected in greater numbers than alpha-chain transcripts, which likely reflects a higher abundance of beta-chain transcripts. In tumor regions, TCR transcript counts showed a strong correlation with a T cell transcriptional module score from matched bulk RNA-seq. At surgery, both alpha and beta chains were TCR-sequenced in roughly 200 tumor regions, 63 to 65 matched nontumor lung samples and just over 55 PBMC samples. In non-small cell lung cancer, the study made a quantitative comparison of TCR alpha and beta repertoires among multiple tumor regions, matched nontumor lung and blood. In the raw uncorrected reads, each unique combination of TCR and UMI appeared on average more than ten times. Nonsynonymous mutation counts, determined by whole-exome sequencing of tumor tissue, were related to features of the TCR repertoire.

Receptor libraries were prepared by 5' RACE. Sequencing was performed on a NextSeq 500. In the TCR library protocol, a unique molecular identifier was attached to each TCR cDNA molecule so that PCR and sequencing errors could be corrected. Turning to the authors' computational methods: TCR identification, UMI-based error correction and CDR3 extraction were all carried out with Decombinator tools. TCRs above a frequency of 2 per 1,000, corresponding to the top 1% of the tumor frequency distribution, were defined as expanded. Expanded tumor TCRs statistically deemed absent (corrected P<0.05) from at least one tumor region were classed as regional, and all other expanded tumor TCRs were classed as ubiquitous. Renyi diversity was computed with the R vegan package after each repertoire had been subsampled 100 times to 5,000 TCRs. CDR3 similarity networks were built from amino acid triplet string-kernel similarity, connecting CDR3s with pairwise similarity above 0.82. TCRdb itself trimmed the public reads at Q25 with fastp, ran MiXCR and retained productive beta chains. One record per CDR3 amino acid sequence lists the most common genes and DNA. The V and J calls were not made by the authors but by TCRdb's processing. Here the sample has about 20,000 distinct CDR3 sequences; 15% to 20% occur a single time. 25% to 40% of the sample belongs to the ten largest clones.

Overall study outcomes, separate from this receptor: Additional single-cell paired TCR alpha and beta sequencing was considered necessary to confirm, at a functional level, the hypothesis that regional TCRs recognize regional mutations. The count of ubiquitous expanded TCRs correlated with the count of ubiquitous nonsynonymous mutations, and the count of regional expanded TCRs correlated with the count of regional nonsynonymous mutations. TCR-seq coverage of tumor T cells was estimated to be only around 7% for alpha chains and about 13% for beta chains. The tumor nonsynonymous mutation count correlated with the number of expanded intratumoral alpha and beta TCRs.

Interpreted using the paper, the time point label stands for: sample taken at primary tumor resection. Donors were 72 patients with early-stage, untreated non-small cell lung cancer from the lung TRACERx cohort. Whole RNA extracted from tumor and nontumor lung tissue, or from cryopreserved PBMC samples, was used for TCR sequencing without cell sorting. A patient was chosen for TCR sequencing only when enough RNA was available from at least two tumor regions. Before being selected, tumor and adjacent nontumor lung specimens were reviewed by a lung pathologist. The table lists this clonotype with a few counts. The antigen it recognizes is unknown. No much larger clonotype is one base removed from it; base qualities were not supplied. The germline ends are 22 bases apart after V is trimmed by 9 bases and J by 8 bases. The CDR3 runs 15 residues from the cysteine to the phenylalanine. Just CDR3 DNA is preserved here, 45 bases in frame from base 1. CDR1 KGHDR and CDR2 SFDVKD were looked up in the germline V gene.

The receptor was derived from a female donor with early-stage non-small cell lung cancer. Source: lung tumor tissue, taken at surgery. The rearrangement joined TRBV24-1 to TRBJ2-1; the D segment might be TRBD1 or TRBD2, since each matches 5 bases. Here the CDR3 is given as CATESGTVGIDEQFF. The nucleotides read TGTGCCACCGAGTCCGGGACCGTGGGTATCGATGAGCAGTTCTTC.